The clone carrying this TCR beta chain has a count of ten or more. What it binds is not known. The data belong to a study of T cells in Graves' hyperthyroidism and ophthalmopathy. Findings and caveats of the study: The majority of expanded thyroid clonotypes above 0.001 also appeared in blood.

Template material for amplifying TCR beta CDR3 regions consisted of RNA transcripts. First-round RT-PCR of the TCR CDR3 relied on the HTBI primer set. One entry per CDR3 protein results from TCRdb running MiXCR on the multiplex PCR reads. The sample includes a few hundred thousand distinct CDR3 sequences, 12% to 15% of them seen just once. The receptor comes from a woman in her late teens or twenties with Graves' hyperthyroidism. Input material: blood.

The CDR3 DNA reads TGCAGTGCTTCCACTAGCGGGAGTAGCTACAATGAGCAGTTCTTC. The encoded protein is CSASTSGSSYNEQFF. The chain couples TRBV20-1 to TRBJ2-1; 11 bases are a match to TRBD2. CDR3 length: 15 amino acids. Trimming at V came to 5 bases and at J to 3 bases, leaving 6 bases not matched to a gene. Germline loops: CDR1 DFQATT, CDR2 SNEGSKA (reference sequence).